One and the same sample provided the 8 T cell receptor beta chains below, sequenced in a study of blood T cell repertoires in COVID-19. The method was immunoSEQ multiplex PCR; TCRdb's version includes in-frame clones alone and lacks a portion of them. The repertoire holds approximately 230,000 clones, about 80% seen once, with about 9.6% in the top ten. The sample consisted of peripheral blood. The receptors derive from an elderly man with acute or convalescent COVID-19.

This chain connects TRBV11-3 to TRBJ2-1, with TRBD2 matching 8 bases. The CDR3 is 15 residues long. V trimming: 0 bases; J trimming: 7 bases; junction bases outside the gene matches: 5. The germline gives CDR1 SGHNT, CDR2 YENEEA. CDR3 DNA sequence: TGTGCCAGCAGCTTAGAAGCGGGAGTGGGAAATGAGCAGTTCTTC. Translating gives CASSLEAGVGNEQFF. The full variable domain, its missing parts supplied by reference TRBV11-3 and TRBJ2-1, is EAGVVQSPRYKIIEKKQPVAFWCNPISGHNTLYWYLQNLGQGPELLIRYENEEAVDDSQLPKDRFSAERLKGVDSTLKIQPAELGDSAVYLCASSLEAGVGNEQFFGPGTRLTVL.

Turning to this clone: The junction shows a germline mismatch at one end, possibly a read error. The chain joins TRBV28 to TRBJ2-7; TRBD1 matches at 9 bases. The CDR3 totals 13 residues. Germline V gene lookup returns CDR1 MDHEN and CDR2 SYDVKM. CDR3: CASSFLTGGVRDF. The DNA of the CDR3 is TGTGCCAGCAGTTTTTTGACAGGGGGGGTTCGTGACTTC.

The V and J genes are TRBV2 and TRBJ2-7, with 9 bases matching TRBD1. The CDR3 is 13 residues long. CDR1 and CDR2 (germline): SNHLY, FYNNEI. Trimming took 6 bases from V and 5 from J; bases not matched to a gene: 5. CDR3: CASRNRGLDEQYF. The CDR3 nucleotides read TGTGCCAGCAGGAACAGGGGGCTGGACGAGCAGTACTTC.

The V gene is TRBV5-1, the J gene TRBJ1-6; D unclear. Per the germline V gene, CDR1 is SGHRS and CDR2 is YFSETQ. The CDR3 loop spans 15 amino acids. V lost 4 bases to trimming and J lost 10 bases, with 18 bases between them. In DNA, the CDR3 is TGCGCCAGCAGCCCGGTCGGGAACCCCGGGTCACCCCTCCACTTT. It is translated as CASSPVGNPGSPLHF.

The CDR3 bases are TGCGCCAGCAGCTTGGGGGGCCGTGGTGAGACGCAGTATTTT. Its protein is CASSLGGRGETQYF. The V call is TRBV5-1, the J call TRBJ2-3, with D maybe TRBD1 (5 bases). CDR1 and CDR2 from the germline V gene are SGHRS and YFSETQ. The CDR3 sequence is 14 residues long. The ends were cut back, 0 bases at V and 9 bases at J, with 14 bases in the middle. Full variable domain (remainder filled in from reference TRBV5-1 and TRBJ2-3): KAGVTQTPRYLIKTRGQQVTLSCSPISGHRSVSWYQQTPGQGLQFLFEYFSETQRNKGNFPGRFSGRQFSNSRSEMNVSTLELGDSALYLCASSLGGRGETQYFGPGTRLTVL.

This clone showed up just once. V and J are TRBV30 and TRBJ2-7, with 8 bases fitting TRBD2. The trim removed 3 bases at V and 6 bases at J, leaving 10 bases unmatched. CDR1 is GTSNPN and CDR2 is SVGIG in the germline V gene (reference sequence). The CDR3 covers 14 residues. CDR3 in amino acids: CAWRRGGLSPEQYF. The CDR3 nucleotides are TGTGCCTGGAGACGGGGGGGCCTCTCTCCCGAGCAGTACTTC.

The rearrangement uses TRBV6-5 and TRBJ1-5; 7 positions match TRBD1. The V gene end was trimmed by 4 bases and the J gene end by 7 bases; junction bases not matched to a gene: 10. This CDR3 spans 15 amino acids. The germline gives CDR1 MNHEY, CDR2 SVGAGI. In DNA, the CDR3 is TGTGCCAGCAGTTTCCGACAGGGTGGTGAACAGCCCCAGCATTTT. It is translated as CASSFRQGGEQPQHF.

The chain carries TRBV28 and TRBJ2-3; 13 bases match TRBD2. The CDR3 runs 17 residues. The junction had 10 bases not matched to a gene; V was cut back by 3 bases and J by 7 bases. In germline, CDR1 is MDHEN, CDR2 SYDVKM. The CDR3 sequence: CASSFGGLAGPAYTQYF. Here the CDR3 DNA reads TGTGCCAGCAGTTTCGGGGGACTAGCGGGGCCCGCCTATACGCAGTATTTT.